The present T cell receptor (beta chain) was sequenced within a study of shared clonotypes between healthy human individuals. General study points: Among non-shared clonotypes, generation probabilities were lower than among those shared by all four donors.

Original processing notes: Filtering differed, since immunoSEQ gave only junction sequences and no quality scores. Generated by immunoSEQ multiplex PCR, the TCRdb table keeps only in-frame clones and is missing some. The V and J calls and clone size come from that table; D and trimming were worked out from the DNA. The data contain more than 1.2 million clones, about 98.5% of them seen just once; the ten biggest clones take up about 0.4%. About this clone itself: Its antigen is currently unknown.

CD45RA+ naive and CD45RA-negative memory subsets were separated from CD4+ cells. V dropped 7 bases and J dropped 3 bases, with 18 bases sitting between them. CDR1 LNHNV and CDR2 YYDKDF come from the germline V gene (reference sequence). The CDR3 has 15 amino acids. The V gene is TRBV15, the J gene TRBJ2-5; D might be TRBD1 or TRBD2, each matching 6 bases. This clonotype was sampled from a man in his thirties or forties in good health. Sequenced: naive CD4+ T cells sorted from blood. Indicated subset: CD45RA+ positively selected. In nucleotides, the CDR3 is TGTGCCACCACGCCTAGGGGGGTAGCCAAAGAGACCCAGTACTTC. This encodes CATTPRGVAKETQYF. The full variable domain, its missing parts supplied by reference TRBV15 and TRBJ2-5, is DAMVIQNPRYQVTQFGKPVTLSCSQTLNHNVMYWYQQKSSQAPKLLFHYYDKDFNNEADTPDNFQSRRPNTSFCFLDIRSPGLGDTAMYLCATTPRGVAKETQYFGPGTRLLVL.